This entry lists 19 T cell receptor beta chains sequenced from one sample in a study of CD8+ T cells in alopecia areata (dated by TCRdb to the late 2010s). Library preparation was by the immunoSEQ multiplex PCR assay. RNA was extracted from all samples and reverse transcribed into cDNA as template for TCR sequencing. TCRdb carries this immuneACCESS record with in-frame sequences only. Its versions omit some clonotypes, under half of them owing to an unresolved V gene in the studies checked, with the rest unexplained. Present in this sample are under 300,000 clones, about 68% of which were seen just once. Of the sample, 1% to 1.5% falls within the top ten clones. The time point label for this specimen denotes: baseline before oral tofacitinib. This specimen consisted of CD4+ T cells sorted from blood, obtained at week 0. The receptor source for this set is a human donor with alopecia areata.

The genes are TRBV18 and TRBJ2-3; weak D call: TRBD1 (5 bases). The CDR3 extends over 14 amino acids. V shed 4 bases and J shed 4 bases, with 12 bases lying between them. Germline CDR1 KGHSH, CDR2 LQKENI. CDR3 DNA sequence: TGTGCCAGCTCACGACGGATGGGGCCAGATACGCAGTATTTT. Protein sequence: CASSRRMGPDTQYF.

This chain joins TRBV7-8 and TRBJ1-2; D is possibly TRBD1 (5 bases). Germline V gene lookup returns CDR1 SGHVS and CDR2 FQNEAQ. Trimming removed 3 bases from V and 5 bases from J, with 13 bases in between. The CDR3 is 14 amino acids. The DNA for the CDR3 is TGTGCCAGCAGCTTGGATCCAGGGCCATATGGCTACACCTTC. It is translated as CASSLDPGPYGYTF.

The table lists this clone with a few counts. The V and J genes are TRBV19 and TRBJ1-6; D is undetermined. The CDR3 spans 14 residues. The germline CDR1 and CDR2 sequences are LNHDA and SQIVND (reference sequence). The V and J ends lost 7 bases and 8 bases respectively, with 15 bases between them. The CDR3 DNA sequence: TGTGCCAGTACCGCGGGCCGGACCTATTCACCCCTCCACTTT. Protein sequence: CASTAGRTYSPLHF.

The chain combines TRBV29-1 with TRBJ2-5; D is unresolved. V lost 1 base and J 5 bases, leaving 8 bases between the germline ends. CDR3 length: 12 amino acids. Germline V gene lookup returns CDR1 SQVTM and CDR2 ANQGSEA. The DNA of the CDR3 is TGCAGCGTTGAAGCCGCCGGCGAGACCCAGTACTTC. Translation: CSVEAAGETQYF.

The chain has TRBV18 and TRBJ1-5; perhaps TRBD1 as D (5 bases). This CDR3 is 16 amino acids long. V lost 2 bases, J lost 6 bases, and 17 bases lay in between. CDR1 and CDR2 from the germline V gene are KGHSH and LQKENI. The CDR3 loop is CASSPVGARSSQPQHF. The CDR3 DNA sequence: TGTGCCAGCTCACCAGTCGGGGCCCGATCTAGTCAGCCCCAGCATTTT.

This clone was recorded a few times. The chain combines TRBV11-2 with TRBJ2-5; tentative D call: TRBD2 (6 bases). This CDR3 spans 14 amino acids. V was cut by 1 base and J by 4 bases, with 10 bases left in between. Germline values: CDR1 SGHAT, CDR2 FQNNGV. The CDR3 bases are TGTGCCAGCAGCTTAGCCCGACTAGGAGAGACCCAGTACTTC. As protein: CASSLARLGETQYF.

This chain uses TRBV13 with TRBJ1-1; no clear D gene. Trimming cost V 4 bases and J 1 base, with 1 base left between them. From germline, CDR1 is PRHDT and CDR2 FYEKMQ (reference sequence). The CDR3 is 11 residues long. In DNA, the CDR3 is TGTGCCAGCAGCTGGAACACTGAAGCTTTCTTT. Translation gives CASSWNTEAFF.

The chain carries TRBV25-1 and TRBJ2-7, with 8 bases aligning to TRBD2. The germline V gene has CDR1 MGHDK and CDR2 SYGVNS. V lost 8 bases, J lost 3 bases, and 6 bases stayed unmatched. CDR3 length: 13 residues. Here the CDR3 reads CASSLAGSYEQYF. DNA of the CDR3: TGTGCCAGCTCCTTAGCGGGAAGCTACGAGCAGTACTTC.

The chain couples TRBV5-1 to TRBJ2-7, with TRBD1 identical over 7 bases. Trimming cost V 4 bases and J 2 bases; bases outside gene matches: 6. The CDR3 covers 14 residues. Germline CDR1 is SGHRS and CDR2 is YFSETQ. CDR3 region: CASSPSTGTYEQYF. The CDR3, as DNA: TGCGCCAGCAGCCCTTCGACAGGGACCTACGAGCAGTACTTC.

The chain combines TRBV5-1 with TRBJ2-2, with 10 bases lining up with TRBD1. The CDR3 is 14 residues long. Germline-derived CDR1 and CDR2 are SGHRS and YFSETQ. Germline trimming cut 3 bases from V and 4 bases from J; bases unmatched to any gene: 0. The chain's CDR3 is CASSWDRGTGELFF. Here the CDR3 DNA reads TGCGCCAGCAGCTGGGACAGGGGCACCGGGGAGCTGTTTTTT.

The chain has TRBV9 and TRBJ1-1, with 7 nucleotides matching TRBD1. This CDR3 comprises 15 residues. The germline CDR1 and CDR2 sequences are SGDLS and YYNGEE. J was trimmed by 1 base and V by 4 bases; bases with no gene match: 7. CDR3 loop: CASSPGGARNTEAFF. CDR3 bases: TGTGCCAGCAGCCCAGGGGGGGCAAGGAACACTGAAGCTTTCTTT.

This clone has just a few counts. Other DNA variants within this sample encode the same CDR3. The gene calls are TRBV7-2 and TRBJ2-2; D not certain. CDR3 length: 11 residues. V lost 3 bases to trimming and J lost 6 bases, with 2 bases between them. The germline V gene encodes CDR1 SGHTA and CDR2 FQGNSA. Written as DNA, the CDR3 is TGTGCCAGCAGCTTGGCCGGGGAGCTGTTTTTT. Protein sequence: CASSLAGELFF.

The chain couples TRBV20-1 to TRBJ2-2; D is unclear. The CDR3 runs 11 residues. The ends were cut back, 5 bases at V and 5 bases at J, with 6 bases in the middle. Germline V gives CDR1 DFQATT, CDR2 SNEGSKA (reference sequence). The CDR3 DNA reads TGCAGTGCTTTACGTACCGGGGAGCTGTTTTTT. Translation: CSALRTGELFF.

The chain joins TRBV15 to TRBJ2-3; TRBD2 might be the D (5 bases). V was trimmed by 1 base and J by 3 bases, leaving 11 bases between them. The CDR3 is 15 residues long. Germline CDR1 is LNHNV and CDR2 is YYDKDF (reference sequence). CDR3 DNA sequence: TGTGCCACCAGCAGAGCACCGACGGGAACAGATACGCAGTATTTT. Translating it yields CATSRAPTGTDTQYF.

On this clone itself: Mismatch with germline at one junction end may stem from a read error. This rearrangement joins TRBV7-7 to TRBJ1-1; possibly TRBD1 for D (5 bases). The CDR3 loop spans 13 amino acids. Germline V gene data show CDR1 as SSHAT and CDR2 as FNYEAQ (reference sequence). The CDR3 DNA follows: TGTGCTAGCAGCTTGGGCCCCAGGGCTGAAGCTTTCTTT. It specifies CASSLGPRAEAFF.

Comment on this clone: A junction end diverges from the germline sequence, so it may reflect a read error. The rearrangement joins TRBV5-6 to TRBJ2-5; the D gene is possibly TRBD2 (6 bases). Germline V gene sequence: CDR1 SGHDT, CDR2 YYEEEE. This CDR3 is built from 15 residues. CDR3 DNA sequence: TGTGCCAGCAGCAACCGGGACTTTAACCAGGAGACCCAGTACTTC. It codes for CASSNRDFNQETQYF.

This clone appeared a few times. The chain links TRBV5-4 to TRBJ2-7, with 10 bases lining up with TRBD1. The CDR3 length is 15 residues. The ends lost 4 bases at V and 5 bases at J; junction bases unmatched: 9. CDR1 is SGHNT, CDR2 YYREEE, per germline (reference sequence). As DNA, the CDR3 is TGTGCCAGCAGCCCCTGGGACAGGGGAATCGACGAGCAGTACTTC. Protein product: CASSPWDRGIDEQYF.

The chain recombines TRBV5-4 with TRBJ2-7, with 13 nucleotides matching TRBD2. This CDR3 spans 15 amino acids. J was trimmed by 7 bases and V by 4 bases; bases with no gene match: 8. Germline CDR1 and CDR2: SGHNT and YYREEE (reference sequence). The DNA for the CDR3 is TGTGCCAGCAGCCCGCCGGGACTAGCGGGGTCTGAGCAGTACTTC. This gives the protein CASSPPGLAGSEQYF.

The chain has TRBV25-1 and TRBJ2-5; TRBD1 or TRBD2 may be the D gene (5 bases each). The CDR3 length is 12 residues. Per germline, CDR1 MGHDK and CDR2 SYGVNS. The V end lost 5 bases, the J end lost 4 bases, and 8 bases lay between the germline ends. Here the CDR3 DNA reads TGTGCCAGCAGTAGGGGACCAGAGACCCAGTACTTC. Protein: CASSRGPETQYF.